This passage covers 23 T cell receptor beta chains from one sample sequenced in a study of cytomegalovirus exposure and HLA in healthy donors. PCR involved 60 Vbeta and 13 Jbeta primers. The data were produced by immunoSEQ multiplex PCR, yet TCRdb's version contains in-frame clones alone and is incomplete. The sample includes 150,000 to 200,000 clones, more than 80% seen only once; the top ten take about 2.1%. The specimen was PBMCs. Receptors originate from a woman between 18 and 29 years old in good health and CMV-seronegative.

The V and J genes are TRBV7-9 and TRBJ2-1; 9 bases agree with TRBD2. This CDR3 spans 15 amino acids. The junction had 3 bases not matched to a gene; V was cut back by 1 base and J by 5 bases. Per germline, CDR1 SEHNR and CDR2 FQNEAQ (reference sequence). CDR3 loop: CASSLEASGDNEQFF. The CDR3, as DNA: TGTGCCAGCAGCTTAGAGGCTAGCGGGGACAATGAGCAGTTCTTC.

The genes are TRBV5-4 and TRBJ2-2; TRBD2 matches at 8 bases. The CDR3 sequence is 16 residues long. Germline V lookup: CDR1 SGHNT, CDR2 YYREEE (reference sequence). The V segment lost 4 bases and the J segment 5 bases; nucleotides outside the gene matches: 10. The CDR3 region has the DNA TGTGCCAGCAGCCCGCCCAGCGGGAGCGGGACCGGGGAGCTGTTTTTT. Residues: CASSPPSGSGTGELFF.

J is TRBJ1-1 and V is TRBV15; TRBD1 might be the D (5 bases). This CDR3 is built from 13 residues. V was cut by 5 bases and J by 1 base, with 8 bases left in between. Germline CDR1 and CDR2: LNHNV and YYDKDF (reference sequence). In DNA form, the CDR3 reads TGTGCCACCAGCCCAGGGTGGAACACTGAAGCTTTCTTT. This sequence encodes CATSPGWNTEAFF.

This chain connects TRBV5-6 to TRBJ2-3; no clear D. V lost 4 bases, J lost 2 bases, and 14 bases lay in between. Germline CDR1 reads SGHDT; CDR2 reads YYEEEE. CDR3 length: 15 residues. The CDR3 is CASSLRRVYTDTQYF. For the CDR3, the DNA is TGTGCCAGCAGCCTGAGGAGAGTCTACACAGATACGCAGTATTTT.

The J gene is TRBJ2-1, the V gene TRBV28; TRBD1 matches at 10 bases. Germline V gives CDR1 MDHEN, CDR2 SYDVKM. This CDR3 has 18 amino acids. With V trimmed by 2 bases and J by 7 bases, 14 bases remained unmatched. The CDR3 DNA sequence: TGTGCCAGCAGTTTACCAGGGGCGACGGGACAGGGGTTGAATGAGCAGTTCTTC. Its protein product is CASSLPGATGQGLNEQFF.

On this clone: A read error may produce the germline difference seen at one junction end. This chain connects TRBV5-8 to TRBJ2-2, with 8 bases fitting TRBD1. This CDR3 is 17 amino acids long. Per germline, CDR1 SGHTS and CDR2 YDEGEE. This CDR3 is CASNLGTGATNTGELFF. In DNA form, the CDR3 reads TGTGCCAGCAACTTGGGGACAGGCGCAACGAACACCGGGGAGCTGTTTTTT.

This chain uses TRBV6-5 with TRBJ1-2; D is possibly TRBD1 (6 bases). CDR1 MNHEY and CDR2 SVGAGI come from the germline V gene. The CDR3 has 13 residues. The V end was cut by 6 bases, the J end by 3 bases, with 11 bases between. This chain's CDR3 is CASRYREDYGYTF. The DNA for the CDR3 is TGTGCCAGCAGATACAGGGAGGACTATGGCTACACCTTC.

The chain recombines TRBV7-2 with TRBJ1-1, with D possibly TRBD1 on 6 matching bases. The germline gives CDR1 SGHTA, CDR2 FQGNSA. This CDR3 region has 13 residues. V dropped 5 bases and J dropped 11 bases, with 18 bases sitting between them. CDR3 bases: TGTGCCAGCAGCCCTTTCCAGGGGCTCTGGGCTTTCTTT. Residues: CASSPFQGLWAFF.

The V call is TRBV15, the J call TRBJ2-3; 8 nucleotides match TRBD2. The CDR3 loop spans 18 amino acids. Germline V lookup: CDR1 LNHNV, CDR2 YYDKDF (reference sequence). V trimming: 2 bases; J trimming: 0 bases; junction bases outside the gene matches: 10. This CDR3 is CATSRPRRSGSSTDTQYF. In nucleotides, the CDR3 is TGTGCCACCAGCAGACCGCGGCGAAGCGGGAGCAGCACAGATACGCAGTATTTT.

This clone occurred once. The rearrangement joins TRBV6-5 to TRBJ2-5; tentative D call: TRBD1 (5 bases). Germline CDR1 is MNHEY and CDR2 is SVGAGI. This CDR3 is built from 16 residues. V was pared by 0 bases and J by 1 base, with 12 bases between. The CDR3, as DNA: TGTGCCAGCAGTTACTCGATTACTCAGGGCCAAGAGACCCAGTACTTC. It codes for CASSYSITQGQETQYF.

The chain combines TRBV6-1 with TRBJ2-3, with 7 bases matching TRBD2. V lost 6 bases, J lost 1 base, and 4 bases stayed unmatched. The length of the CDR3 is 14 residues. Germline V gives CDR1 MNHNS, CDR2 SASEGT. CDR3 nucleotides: TGTGCCAGCAGCCGGGACTACGGCACAGATACGCAGTATTTT. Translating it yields CASSRDYGTDTQYF.

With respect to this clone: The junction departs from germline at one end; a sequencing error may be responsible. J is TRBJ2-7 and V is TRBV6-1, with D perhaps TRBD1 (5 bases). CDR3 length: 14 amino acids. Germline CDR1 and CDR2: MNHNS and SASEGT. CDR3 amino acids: CASSLTVYSYEQHF. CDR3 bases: TGTGCCAGCAGCCTGACAGTCTACTCCTACGAGCAGCACTTC.

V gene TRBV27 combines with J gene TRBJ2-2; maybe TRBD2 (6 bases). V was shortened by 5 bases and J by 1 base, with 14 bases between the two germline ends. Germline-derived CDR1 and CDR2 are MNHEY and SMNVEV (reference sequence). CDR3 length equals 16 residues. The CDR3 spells CASSEFSGLNTGELFF. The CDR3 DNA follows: TGTGCCAGCAGTGAGTTTAGCGGATTGAACACCGGGGAGCTGTTTTTT.

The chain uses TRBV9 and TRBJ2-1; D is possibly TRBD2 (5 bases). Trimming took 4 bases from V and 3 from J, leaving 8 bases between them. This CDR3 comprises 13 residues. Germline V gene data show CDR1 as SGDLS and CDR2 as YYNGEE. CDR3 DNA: TGTGCCAGCAGCATGAGCGGCTACAATGAGCAGTTCTTC. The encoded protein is CASSMSGYNEQFF.

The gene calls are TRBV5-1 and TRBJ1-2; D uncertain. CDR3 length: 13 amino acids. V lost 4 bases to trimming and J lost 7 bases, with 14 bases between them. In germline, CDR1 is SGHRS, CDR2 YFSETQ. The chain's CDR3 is CASSLEVGSGYTF. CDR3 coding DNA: TGCGCCAGCAGCCTGGAGGTTGGGAGTGGCTACACCTTC.

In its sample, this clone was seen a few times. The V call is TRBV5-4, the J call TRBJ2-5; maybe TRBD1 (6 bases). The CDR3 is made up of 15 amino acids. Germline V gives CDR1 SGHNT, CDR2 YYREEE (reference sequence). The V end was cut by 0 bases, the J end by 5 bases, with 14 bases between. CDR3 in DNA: TGTGCCAGCAGCTTGGCCGAGGGGGTTGGGGAGACCCAGTACTTC. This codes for CASSLAEGVGETQYF. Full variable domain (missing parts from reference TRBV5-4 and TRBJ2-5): ETGVTQSPTHLIKTRGQQVTLRCSSQSGHNTVSWYQQALGQGPQFIFQYYREEENGRGNFPPRFSGLQFPNYSSELNVNALELDDSALYLCASSLAEGVGETQYFGPGTRLLVL.

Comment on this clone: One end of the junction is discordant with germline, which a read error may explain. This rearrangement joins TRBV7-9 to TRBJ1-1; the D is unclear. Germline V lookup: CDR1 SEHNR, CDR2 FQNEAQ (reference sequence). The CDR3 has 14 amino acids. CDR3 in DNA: TGTTCCAGCAACTTAGTTTCGGGGAACACTGAAGCTTTCTTT. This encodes CSSNLVSGNTEAFF.

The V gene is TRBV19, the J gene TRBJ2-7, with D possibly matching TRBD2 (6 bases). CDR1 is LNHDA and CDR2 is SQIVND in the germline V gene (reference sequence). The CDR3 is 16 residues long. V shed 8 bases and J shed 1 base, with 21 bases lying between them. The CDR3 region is CASSPARERNSYEQYF. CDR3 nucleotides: TGTGCCAGTTCCCCAGCCCGGGAGAGGAATTCCTACGAGCAGTACTTC.

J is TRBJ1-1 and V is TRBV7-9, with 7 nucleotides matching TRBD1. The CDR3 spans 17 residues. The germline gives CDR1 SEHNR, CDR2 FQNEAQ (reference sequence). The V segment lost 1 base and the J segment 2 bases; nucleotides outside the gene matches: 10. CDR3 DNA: TGTGCCAGCAGCTTAGAGGGCACGGGACAGAGCAACACTGAAGCTTTCTTT. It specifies CASSLEGTGQSNTEAFF.

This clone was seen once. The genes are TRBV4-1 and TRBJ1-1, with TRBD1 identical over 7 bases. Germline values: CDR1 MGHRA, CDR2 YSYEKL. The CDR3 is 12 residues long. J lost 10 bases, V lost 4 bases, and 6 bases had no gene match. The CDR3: CASSRPGGPAFF. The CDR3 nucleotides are TGCGCCAGCAGCCGTCCAGGGGGGCCAGCTTTCTTT.

The DNA of the CDR3 is TGTGCCAGCAGTGAGCTTCGGCTAGCGGGGGGAGAGACCCAGTACTTC. Translated: CASSELRLAGGETQYF. V and J are TRBV2 and TRBJ2-5; 11 bases line up with TRBD2. This CDR3 is built from 16 residues. Trimming at V came to 3 bases and at J to 4 bases, leaving 7 bases not matched to a gene. The germline CDR1 and CDR2 sequences are SNHLY and FYNNEI. The variable domain in full, completed from reference TRBV2 and TRBJ2-5, reads EPEVTQTPSHQVTQMGQEVILRCVPISNHLYFYWYRQILGQKVEFLVSFYNNEISEKSEIFDDQFSVERPDGSNFTLKIRSTKLEDSAMYFCASSELRLAGGETQYFGPGTRLLVL.

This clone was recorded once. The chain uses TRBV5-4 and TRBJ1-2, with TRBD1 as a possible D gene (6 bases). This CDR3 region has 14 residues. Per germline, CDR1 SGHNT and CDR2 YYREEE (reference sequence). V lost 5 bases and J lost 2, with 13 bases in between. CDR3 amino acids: CASSSGTRNYGYTF. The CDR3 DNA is TGTGCCAGCAGTTCCGGGACAAGGAACTATGGCTACACCTTC.

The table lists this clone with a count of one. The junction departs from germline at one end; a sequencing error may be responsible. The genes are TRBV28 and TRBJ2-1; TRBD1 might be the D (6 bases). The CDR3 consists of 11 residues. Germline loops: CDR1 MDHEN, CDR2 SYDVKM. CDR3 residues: CASRARTEHFF. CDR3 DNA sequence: TGTGCCAGCAGGGCCAGGACAGAGCATTTCTTC.